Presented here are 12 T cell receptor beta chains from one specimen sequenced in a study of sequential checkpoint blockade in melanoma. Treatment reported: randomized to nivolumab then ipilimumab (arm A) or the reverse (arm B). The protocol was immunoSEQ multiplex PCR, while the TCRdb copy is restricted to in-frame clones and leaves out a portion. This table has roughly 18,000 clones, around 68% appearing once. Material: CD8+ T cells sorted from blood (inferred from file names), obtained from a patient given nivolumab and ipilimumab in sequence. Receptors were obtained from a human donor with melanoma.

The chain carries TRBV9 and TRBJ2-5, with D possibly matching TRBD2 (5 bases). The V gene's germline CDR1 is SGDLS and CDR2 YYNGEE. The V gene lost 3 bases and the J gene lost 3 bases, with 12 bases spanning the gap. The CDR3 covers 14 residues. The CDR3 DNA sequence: TGTGCCAGCAGCGCCAGCGGACGGAAAGAGACCCAGTACTTC. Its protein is CASSASGRKETQYF.

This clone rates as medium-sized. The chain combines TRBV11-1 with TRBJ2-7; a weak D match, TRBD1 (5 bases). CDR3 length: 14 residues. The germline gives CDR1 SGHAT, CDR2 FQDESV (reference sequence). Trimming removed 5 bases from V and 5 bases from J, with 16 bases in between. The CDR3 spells CASSPSGNRNEQYF. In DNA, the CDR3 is TGTGCCAGCAGCCCCTCCGGAAACAGGAACGAGCAGTACTTC.

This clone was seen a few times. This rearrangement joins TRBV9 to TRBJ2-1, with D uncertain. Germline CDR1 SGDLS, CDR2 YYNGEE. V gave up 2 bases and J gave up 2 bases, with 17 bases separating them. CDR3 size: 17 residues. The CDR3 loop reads CASSVGPLERTYNEQFF. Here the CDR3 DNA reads TGTGCCAGCAGCGTGGGTCCCCTCGAGAGGACCTACAATGAGCAGTTCTTC.

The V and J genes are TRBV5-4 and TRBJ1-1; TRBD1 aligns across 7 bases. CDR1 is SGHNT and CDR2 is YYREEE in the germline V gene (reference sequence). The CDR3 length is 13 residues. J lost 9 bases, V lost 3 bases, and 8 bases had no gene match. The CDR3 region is CASSWNRDSQAFF. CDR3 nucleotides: TGTGCCAGCAGCTGGAACCGGGACAGCCAAGCTTTCTTT. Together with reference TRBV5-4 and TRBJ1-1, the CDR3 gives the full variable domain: ETGVTQSPTHLIKTRGQQVTLRCSSQSGHNTVSWYQQALGQGPQFIFQYYREEENGRGNFPPRFSGLQFPNYSSELNVNALELDDSALYLCASSWNRDSQAFFGQGTRLTVV.

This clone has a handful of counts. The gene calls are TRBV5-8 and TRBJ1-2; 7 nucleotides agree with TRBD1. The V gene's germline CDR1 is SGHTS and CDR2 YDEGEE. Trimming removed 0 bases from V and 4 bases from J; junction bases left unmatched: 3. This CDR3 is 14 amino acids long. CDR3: CASSLEGQTYGYTF. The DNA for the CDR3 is TGTGCCAGCAGCTTGGAGGGACAGACCTATGGCTACACCTTC.

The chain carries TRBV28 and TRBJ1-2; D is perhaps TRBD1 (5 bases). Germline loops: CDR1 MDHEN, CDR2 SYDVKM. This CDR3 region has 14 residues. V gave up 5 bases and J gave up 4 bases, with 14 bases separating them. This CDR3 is CASSPLGDSYGYTF. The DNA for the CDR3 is TGTGCCAGCAGTCCCTTGGGGGACTCCTATGGCTACACCTTC.

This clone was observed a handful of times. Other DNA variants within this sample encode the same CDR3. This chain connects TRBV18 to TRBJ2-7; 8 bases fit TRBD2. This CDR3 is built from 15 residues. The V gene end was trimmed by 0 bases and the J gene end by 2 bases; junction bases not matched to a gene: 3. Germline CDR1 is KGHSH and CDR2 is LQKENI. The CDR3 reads CASSPPRGGPYEQYF. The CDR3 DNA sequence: TGTGCCAGCTCACCACCCCGGGGGGGACCCTACGAGCAGTACTTC.

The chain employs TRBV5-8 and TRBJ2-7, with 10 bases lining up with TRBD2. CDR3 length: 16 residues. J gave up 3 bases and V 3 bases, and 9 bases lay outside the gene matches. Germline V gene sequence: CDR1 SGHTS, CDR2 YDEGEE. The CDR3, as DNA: TGTGCCAGCAGCTGGACTAGCGGAGTCCGAGACTACGAGCAGTACTTC. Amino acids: CASSWTSGVRDYEQYF.

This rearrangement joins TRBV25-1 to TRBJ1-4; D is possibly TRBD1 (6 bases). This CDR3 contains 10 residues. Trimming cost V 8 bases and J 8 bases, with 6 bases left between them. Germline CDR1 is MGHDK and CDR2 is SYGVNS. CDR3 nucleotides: TGTGCCAGCGGACAGGAAAAACTGTTTTTT. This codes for CASGQEKLFF.

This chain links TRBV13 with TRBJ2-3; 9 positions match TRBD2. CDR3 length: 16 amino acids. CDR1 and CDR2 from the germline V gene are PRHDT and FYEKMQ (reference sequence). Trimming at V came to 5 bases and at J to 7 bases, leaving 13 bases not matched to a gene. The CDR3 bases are TGTGCCAGCAGCCGGGGGGGGCGGGAGGGCCTAAATACGCAGTATTTT. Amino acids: CASSRGGREGLNTQYF.

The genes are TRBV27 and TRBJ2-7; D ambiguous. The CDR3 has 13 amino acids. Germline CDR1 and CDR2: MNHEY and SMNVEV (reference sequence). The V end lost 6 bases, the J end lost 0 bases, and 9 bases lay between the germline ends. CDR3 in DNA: TGTGCCAGCAGGAGACTGGACTCCTACGAGCAGTACTTC. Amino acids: CASRRLDSYEQYF.

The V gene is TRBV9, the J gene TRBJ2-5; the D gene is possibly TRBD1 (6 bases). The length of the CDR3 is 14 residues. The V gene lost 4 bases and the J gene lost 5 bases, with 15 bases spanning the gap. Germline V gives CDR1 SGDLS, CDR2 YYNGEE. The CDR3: CASSPRGQRETQYF. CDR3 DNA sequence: TGTGCCAGCAGCCCGAGAGGACAGAGGGAGACCCAGTACTTC.